The rows below give T cell receptor beta chains drawn from one sample of a study of regulatory T cells in long-lasting Graves disease. Each CDR3 protein is one row after TCRdb ran MiXCR on the multiplex PCR reads. The sample carries some 600,000 distinct CDR3 sequences, about 16% recorded once. These data were also reused for a study on T cells in Graves' hyperthyroidism and ophthalmopathy.

The sequencing here drew on peripheral blood mononuclear cells (PBMCs), taken at new diagnosis, from a patient treated with antithyroid drugs. The receptors originated from a man aged 18 to 30 with Graves disease. The CDR3 runs from the conserved cysteine through the conserved F or W. Fields, in order: J gene, D gene, V gene, clone size, CDR3 DNA, CDR3 protein. D genes are given only for firm matches. Clone size appears in some rows only: once, few, many, or a class for an expanded clone.

TRBJ2-2 TRBD2 TRBV6-1 many TGTGCCACACAAGCGGGAGTCGAGACCGGGGAGCTGTTTTTT CATQAGVETGELFF
TRBJ2-7 . TRBV2 . TGTGCCAGCGGGTTGAGCTCCTACGAGCAGTACTTC CASGLSSYEQYF
TRBJ1-5 . TRBV19 few TGTGCCAGTAGTATAGCTTTGTGGGCTGAGAATCAGCCCCAGCATTTT CASSIALWAENQPQHF
TRBJ2-7 . TRBV12-3/TRBV12-4 many TGTGCCAGCAGTTCGCCAGACCCTAGCATGGCGTACTTC CASSSPDPSMAYF
TRBJ2-1 . TRBV20-1 . TGCAGTGCTAGAGATCTCTCCAGGGGGGTGGTGGATGAGCAGTTCTTC CSARDLSRGVVDEQFF
TRBJ2-7 . TRBV20-1 . TGCAGTGCTAGTACCCTAGTAGAAGAGCAGTACTTC CSASTLVEEQYF
TRBJ2-5 TRBD2 TRBV28 once TGTGCCAGCAGGAACCGGGGGGTGGGGGAGACCCAGTACTTC CASRNRGVGETQYF
TRBJ2-1 . TRBV27 few TGTGCCAGCAGCCACCAGGGGGGGTCCTACAATGAGCAGTTCTTC CASSHQGGSYNEQFF
TRBJ1-1 . TRBV15 . TGTGCCACCAGCAGAGAGGGGCAGAAGGAGATGAACACTGAAGCTTTCTTT CATSREGQKEMNTEAFF
TRBJ2-7 . TRBV6-5 . TGTGCCAGCAGTTACAGTCCGGGTTCGGCTTGGGAGCAGTACTTC CASSYSPGSAWEQYF
TRBJ1-2 . TRBV7-2 few TGTGCCAGCAGCTTGGGTCGGACCTCAGGGAACTATGGCTACACCTTC CASSLGRTSGNYGYTF
TRBJ2-1 TRBD1 TRBV7-3 . TGTGCCAGCAGCTCTAGACCGGGACAGGGCTACAATGAGCAGTTCTTC CASSSRPGQGYNEQFF
TRBJ2-1 TRBD2 TRBV2 many TGTGCCAGCAGTAGACTAGCGGGATTCTTCAATGAGCAGTTCTTC CASSRLAGFFNEQFF
TRBJ2-7 TRBD1 TRBV7-9 many TGTGCCAGCAGCCGGGACAGGGACGAGCAGTACTTC CASSRDRDEQYF
TRBJ2-2 . TRBV7-9 few TGTGCCAGCAGCGCGTTGGGGGTCGGGGAGCTGTTTTTT CASSALGVGELFF
TRBJ2-1 TRBD2 TRBV20-1 many TGCAGTGCTAGATTCCAGCGGGAGGGCCGAGGTGAGCAGTTCTTC CSARFQREGRGEQFF
TRBJ1-3 . TRBV12-3/TRBV12-4 many TGTGCCAGCAGTCTAGCAGTGGGAAACACCATATATTTT CASSLAVGNTIYF
TRBJ2-7 . TRBV7-6 . TGTGCCAGCAGCTTAGAGGGCCGGGGGTACGAGCAGTACTTC CASSLEGRGYEQYF
TRBJ1-1 . TRBV5-1 many TGCGCCAGCAGCTTGGTGGAGGGGGGGGACACTGAAGCTTTCTTT CASSLVEGGDTEAFF
TRBJ2-1 TRBD2 TRBV3-1 many TGTGCCAGCAGCTCGGGACTAGGGGACAATGAGCAGTTCTTC CASSSGLGDNEQFF
TRBJ2-7 TRBD2 TRBV11-2 many TGTGCCAGCAGCCCGAGGACTAGCGGAGTGACCTACGAGCAGTACTTC CASSPRTSGVTYEQYF
TRBJ1-6 . TRBV2 few TGTGCCAGCAGGGGGATACTGGAGCCTTCCAGGAGCTCCTATAATTCACCCCTCCACTTT CASRGILEPSRSSYNSPLHF
TRBJ2-7 . TRBV28 . TGTGCCAGCAGTCTAGGACAGTACACCTACGAGCAGTACTTC CASSLGQYTYEQYF
TRBJ2-7 TRBD1 TRBV6-1 many TGTGCCAGCAGTGGGGGACAGGGGTTGATTACCTACGAGCAGTACTTC CASSGGQGLITYEQYF
TRBJ2-5 TRBD2 TRBV24-1 few TGTGCCACCAGTGATCCTAGCGGACAAGAGACCCAGTACTTC CATSDPSGQETQYF
TRBJ1-5 TRBD1 TRBV6-1 many TGTGCCAGCAGTGAACAGGGGGTGAGCAATCAGCCCCAGCATTTT CASSEQGVSNQPQHF
TRBJ1-6 . TRBV12-3/TRBV12-4 . TGTGCCAGCAGTCTCAGGGTGGGGAAAGGCACGAGCAATAATTCACCCCTCCACTTT CASSLRVGKGTSNNSPLHF
TRBJ2-2 . TRBV9 . TGTGCCAGCAGCGTAGACGGGGGCCGGGACACCGGGGAGCTGTTTTTT CASSVDGGRDTGELFF
TRBJ2-1 . TRBV7-8 many TGTGCCAGCAGCTTATTCGGACAGATTTACAATGAGCAGTTCTTC CASSLFGQIYNEQFF
TRBJ2-5 TRBD2 TRBV9 . TGTGCCAGCAGCGTAACGGGTAGCGGGGGTCAAGAGACCCAGTACTTC CASSVTGSGGQETQYF
TRBJ2-1 TRBD2 TRBV5-5 . TGTGCCAGCAGCTTAACGGGACTAGCGGGAGGGCTAGATGAGCAGTTCTTC CASSLTGLAGGLDEQFF
TRBJ2-7 TRBD2 TRBV6-1 . TGTGCCAGCAGAGGTTCTAGCGGGAGCTCCTACGAGCAGTACTTC CASRGSSGSSYEQYF
TRBJ1-4 . TRBV14 . TGTGCCAGCAGCCAATTACAGGGATATAATGAAAAACTGTTTTTT CASSQLQGYNEKLFF